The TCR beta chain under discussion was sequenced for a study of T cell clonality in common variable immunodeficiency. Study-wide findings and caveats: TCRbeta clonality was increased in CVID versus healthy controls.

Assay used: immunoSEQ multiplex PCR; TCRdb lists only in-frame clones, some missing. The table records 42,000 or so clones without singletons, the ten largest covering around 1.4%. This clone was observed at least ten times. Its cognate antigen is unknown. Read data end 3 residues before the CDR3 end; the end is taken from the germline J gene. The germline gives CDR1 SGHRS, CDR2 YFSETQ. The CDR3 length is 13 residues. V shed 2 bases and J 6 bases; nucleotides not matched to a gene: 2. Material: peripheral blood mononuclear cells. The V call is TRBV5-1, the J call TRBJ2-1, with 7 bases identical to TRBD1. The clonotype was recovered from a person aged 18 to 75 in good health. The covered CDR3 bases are TGCGCCAGCAGCTTCGACAGGGTCAATGAG. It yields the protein CASSFDRVNE. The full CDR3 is CASSFDRVNEQFF.